These 23 T cell receptor beta chains share one sample of origin, sequenced in a study of OX40 agonist ivuxolimab in advanced cancers. TCRdb's table, derived via immunoSEQ multiplex PCR, lists solely in-frame clones and lacks some. The sample consists of more than 30,000 clones, roughly nine tenths of them appearing once. The sequenced sample was CD4+ or CD8+ T cells sorted from blood, obtained in a trial of the OX40 agonist ivuxolimab. The source is an adult with an advanced solid tumor such as melanoma, head and neck, liver or kidney cancer.

The chain links TRBV27 to TRBJ1-1, with TRBD1 as a possible D gene (6 bases). Per the germline V gene, CDR1 is MNHEY and CDR2 is SMNVEV (reference sequence). V was pared by 6 bases and J by 5 bases, with 22 bases between. The CDR3 has 16 residues. This chain's CDR3 is CASSLTGKGFGTEAFF. The CDR3 nucleotides are TGTGCCAGCAGCCTTACAGGGAAGGGGTTTGGAACTGAAGCTTTCTTT.

This CDR3 is CASRQRTGGNTEAFF. The CDR3 region has the DNA TGTGCCAGTAGGCAAAGGACAGGGGGGAACACTGAAGCTTTCTTT. The chain joins TRBV19 to TRBJ1-1; 10 bases match TRBD1. Germline lookup yields CDR1 LNHDA and CDR2 SQIVND (reference sequence). This CDR3 is 15 amino acids long. V gave up 6 bases and J gave up 1 base; unmatched junction bases: 5. Using reference TRBV19 and TRBJ1-1 for the parts outside the CDR3, the full variable domain is DGGITQSPKYLFRKEGQNVTLSCEQNLNHDAMYWYRQDPGQGLRLIYYSQIVNDFQKGDIAEGYSVSREKKESFPLTVTSAQKNPTAFYLCASRQRTGGNTEAFFGQGTRLTVV.

The chain employs TRBV4-3 and TRBJ2-5; tentative D call: TRBD2 (7 bases). The CDR3 is 16 amino acids. CDR1 is LGHNA and CDR2 is YSLEER in the germline V gene. Trimming removed 3 bases from V and 4 bases from J, with 18 bases in between. The DNA of the CDR3 is TGCGCCAGCAGCCATGGAGAAGGGGGGGGGTTAGAGACCCAGTACTTC. Translation gives CASSHGEGGGLETQYF.

V gene TRBV5-6 combines with J gene TRBJ1-4; D might be TRBD1 (5 bases). Germline V gene data show CDR1 as SGHDT and CDR2 as YYEEEE. V gave up 1 base and J gave up 8 bases, with 15 bases separating them. This CDR3 is built from 15 residues. The CDR3 reads CASSLWGAVREKLFF. CDR3 bases: TGTGCCAGCAGCTTGTGGGGCGCAGTGAGAGAAAAACTGTTTTTT.

This sequence joins TRBV10-3 and TRBJ1-3, with unresolved D. The CDR3 extends over 14 amino acids. Germline CDR1 is ENHRY and CDR2 is SYGVKD. The V gene lost 3 bases and the J gene lost 0 bases, with 6 bases spanning the gap. CDR3 region: CAISDKSSGNTIYF. The DNA for the CDR3 is TGTGCCATCAGTGATAAGAGCTCTGGAAACACCATATATTTT.

The chain employs TRBV9 and TRBJ1-3; D remains unclear. This CDR3 contains 17 residues. In germline, CDR1 is SGDLS, CDR2 YYNGEE. V was trimmed by 1 base and J by 0 bases, leaving 14 bases between them. CDR3 protein: CASSVLSGRTSGNTIYF. Here the CDR3 DNA reads TGTGCCAGCAGCGTACTGTCTGGACGGACCTCTGGAAACACCATATATTTT.

The chain is built from TRBV7-9 and TRBJ1-5; 10 positions agree with TRBD1. The CDR3 extends over 16 amino acids. The ends lost 5 bases at V and 5 bases at J; junction bases unmatched: 9. The germline V gene encodes CDR1 SEHNR and CDR2 FQNEAQ (reference sequence). In nucleotides, the CDR3 is TGTGCCAGCAGCACCGGGACAGGGGCTTCGGATCAGCCCCAGCATTTT. Protein sequence: CASSTGTGASDQPQHF.

The rearrangement joins TRBV5-1 to TRBJ2-7; 9 nucleotides agree with TRBD1. From germline, CDR1 is SGHRS and CDR2 YFSETQ. V lost 8 bases, J lost 3 bases, and 12 bases stayed unmatched. The CDR3 is made up of 15 amino acids. This CDR3 reads CASTISGTGNYEQYF. CDR3 nucleotide sequence: TGCGCCAGTACAATCTCCGGGACAGGGAACTACGAGCAGTACTTC.

The CDR3 DNA is TGTGCCAGCGCAACAGGGGGCGAAGGAAATACGCAGTATTTT. Translated: CASATGGEGNTQYF. The chain is built from TRBV28 and TRBJ2-3; 9 nucleotides agree with TRBD1. CDR1 is MDHEN, CDR2 SYDVKM, per germline. This CDR3 spans 14 amino acids. V gave up 8 bases and J gave up 7 bases; unmatched junction bases: 10.

This rearrangement joins TRBV7-2 to TRBJ1-6; D is unclear. The CDR3 sequence is 13 residues long. Trimming cost V 5 bases and J 10 bases, with 12 bases left between them. Germline loops: CDR1 SGHTA, CDR2 FQGNSA. Here the CDR3 DNA reads TGTGCCAGCAGCCCCGAGAATCCGTCACCCCTCCACTTT. Translation gives CASSPENPSPLHF. The variable domain in full, with the rest retrieved from reference TRBV7-2 and TRBJ1-6, is GAGVSQSPSNKVTEKGKDVELRCDPISGHTALYWYRQSLGQGLEFLIYFQGNSAPDKSGLPSDRFSAERTGGSVSTLTIQRTQQEDSAVYLCASSPENPSPLHFGNGTRLTVT.

The chain joins TRBV27 to TRBJ2-1; TRBD1 agrees at 10 bases. Germline V gene sequence: CDR1 MNHEY, CDR2 SMNVEV (reference sequence). The ends lost 5 bases at V and 8 bases at J; junction bases unmatched: 6. The CDR3 has 14 amino acids. Here the CDR3 reads CASSLTGGRDEQFF. For the CDR3, the DNA is TGTGCCAGCAGTCTGACAGGGGGCCGGGATGAGCAGTTCTTC.

This CDR3 is CASSLGGNNSPLHF. The CDR3 coding sequence is TGTGCCAGCAGTTTGGGGGGGAATAATTCACCCCTCCACTTT. V and J are TRBV28 and TRBJ1-6; possible D gene TRBD1, 5 bases. This CDR3 spans 14 amino acids. The V and J ends lost 3 bases and 5 bases respectively, with 8 bases between them. CDR1 is MDHEN, CDR2 SYDVKM, per germline.

The J gene is TRBJ1-5, the V gene TRBV9; 7 bases agree with TRBD1. V was pared by 2 bases and J by 2 bases, with 4 bases of the junction left unmatched. Per the germline V gene, CDR1 is SGDLS and CDR2 is YYNGEE. The CDR3 consists of 15 residues. The CDR3 DNA reads TGTGCCAGCAGCGTTTCAGGACAGGGCAATCAGCCCCAGCATTTT. The encoded protein is CASSVSGQGNQPQHF.

The chain is built from TRBV7-8 and TRBJ1-1; tentative D call: TRBD1 (5 bases). Per germline, CDR1 SGHVS and CDR2 FQNEAQ. The CDR3 totals 14 residues. The germline V and J ends were trimmed by 3 bases and 4 bases, with 12 bases remaining between them. The CDR3 DNA sequence: TGTGCCAGCAGCTTCTCGGGGACGGGCACTGAAGCTTTCTTT. Translating it yields CASSFSGTGTEAFF.

The V gene is TRBV5-1, the J gene TRBJ1-4; the D gene is possibly TRBD1 (5 bases). Trimming removed 3 bases at V and 7 bases at J, with 16 bases between. Looked up from germline, CDR1 is SGHRS and CDR2 is YFSETQ. This CDR3 region has 15 residues. The DNA of the CDR3 is TGCGCCAGCAGCTCCCAACCCAACGGGGGTGAAAAACTGTTTTTT. This encodes CASSSQPNGGEKLFF.

This chain connects TRBV7-9 to TRBJ2-1; 11 positions match TRBD2. The trim removed 5 bases at V and 0 bases at J, leaving 6 bases unmatched. This CDR3 is built from 17 residues. The germline V gene has CDR1 SEHNR and CDR2 FQNEAQ (reference sequence). CDR3 coding DNA: TGTGCCAGCAGCGCCCCTAGCGGGGGGAGCTCCTACAATGAGCAGTTCTTC. It translates to CASSAPSGGSSYNEQFF.

The gene calls are TRBV4-2 and TRBJ1-1, with D unclear. Trimming cost V 0 bases and J 3 bases, with 11 bases left between them. CDR1 is LGHNA, CDR2 YNFKEQ, per germline. The CDR3 has 15 residues. The CDR3 DNA reads TGTGCCAGCAGCCAAGATTGGGGTCGGGACACTGAAGCTTTCTTT. Translated, it gives CASSQDWGRDTEAFF.

This chain joins TRBV2 and TRBJ1-1, with no clear D. This CDR3 comprises 12 residues. V was clipped by 5 bases and J by 2 bases, with 6 bases between them. Germline-derived CDR1 and CDR2 are SNHLY and FYNNEI. CDR3 sequence (DNA): TGTGCCAGCAGTCCATTTAACACTGAAGCTTTCTTT. Translation gives CASSPFNTEAFF.

The V gene is TRBV28, the J gene TRBJ1-1; 8 positions match TRBD1. Germline CDR1 and CDR2: MDHEN and SYDVKM. The trim removed 6 bases at V and 4 bases at J, leaving 7 bases unmatched. This CDR3 contains 14 residues. As DNA, the CDR3 is TGTGCCAGCAGGGCGGGACAGGCGATCACTGAAGCTTTCTTT. Translation gives CASRAGQAITEAFF. The variable domain in full, with the rest retrieved from reference TRBV28 and TRBJ1-1, is DVKVTQSSRYLVKRTGEKVFLECVQDMDHENMFWYRQDPGLGLRLIYFSYDVKMKEKGDIPEGYSVSREKKERFSLILESASTNQTSMYLCASRAGQAITEAFFGQGTRLTVV.

The chain uses TRBV2 and TRBJ2-1; maybe TRBD1 (5 bases). CDR3 length equals 15 residues. The germline V gene encodes CDR1 SNHLY and CDR2 FYNNEI. V dropped 7 bases and J dropped 0 bases, with 13 bases sitting between them. The CDR3 protein is CASTPQGSSYNEQFF. In DNA, the CDR3 is TGTGCCAGCACTCCCCAGGGAAGCTCCTACAATGAGCAGTTCTTC.

This clone was counted between two and nine times. J is TRBJ1-2 and V is TRBV29-1; D call uncertain. V was pared by 4 bases and J by 0 bases, with 12 bases between. The CDR3 consists of 14 residues. CDR1 and CDR2 from the germline V gene are SQVTM and ANQGSEA. The CDR3 coding sequence is TGCAGCGTTGGGAAGACACAGTCTAACTATGGCTACACCTTC. Translation gives CSVGKTQSNYGYTF.

The chain carries TRBV30 and TRBJ2-5; D is perhaps TRBD2 (6 bases). Germline V gene sequence: CDR1 GTSNPN, CDR2 SVGIG (reference sequence). CDR3 length: 13 residues. V dropped 4 bases and J dropped 3 bases, with 12 bases sitting between them. CDR3 residues: CAWTRGWEETQYF. CDR3 DNA: TGTGCCTGGACTCGGGGGTGGGAAGAGACCCAGTACTTC.

This sequence joins TRBV5-1 and TRBJ2-1; D might be TRBD2 (7 bases). Germline V gene data show CDR1 as SGHRS and CDR2 as YFSETQ. The CDR3 is 15 amino acids. V lost 3 bases to trimming and J lost 9 bases, with 19 bases between them. The CDR3 loop reads CASSSTWGGSGEQFF. The CDR3 coding sequence is TGCGCCAGCAGCTCCACGTGGGGGGGCTCCGGTGAGCAGTTCTTC.